This T cell receptor (beta chain) emerged from a study of T cell responses to AZD1222 COVID-19 vaccine. Libraries were prepared by immunoSEQ multiplex PCR; TCRdb keeps only in-frame clonotypes and omits some of them. The sample records some 120,000 clones, 85% to 95% being singletons. V lost 4 bases, J lost 1 base, and 27 bases lay in between. Germline CDR1 MGHRA, CDR2 YSYEKL. The CDR3 is 20 residues long. Here the sequenced sample was peripheral blood, taken on day 0 of AZD1222 vaccination. V gene TRBV4-1 combines with J gene TRBJ2-3; D perhaps matches TRBD1 (7 bases). This TCR derives from an adult in good health. DNA for the CDR3: TGCGCCAGCAGCCCGTCCGGGACAGTTGCGAGCGGGCCTCGCACAGATACGCAGTATTTT. It yields the protein CASSPSGTVASGPRTDTQYF.